This paragraph reports one TCR beta chain. The antigen is undetermined. Clones were read by immunoSEQ multiplex PCR, and TCRdb kept only the in-frame ones, dropping some. The table has some 630,000 clones, about 78% seen once; the top ten hold about 1.7%. Germline V gene sequence: CDR1 LNHDA, CDR2 SQIVND (reference sequence). The CDR3 contains 18 residues. The ends lost 3 bases at V and 6 bases at J; junction bases unmatched: 10. This specimen comes from a study of shared clonotypes between healthy human individuals. Study-level results: Generally, naive subsets came out with larger estimated richness than memory subsets.

Sequenced sample: memory CD4+ T cells sorted from blood. Subset: CD45RA-negative fraction. The sequence derives from a woman aged 25 to 39 in good health. J is TRBJ2-1 and V is TRBV19; TRBD2 aligns across 14 bases. CDR3 nucleotides: TGTGCCAGTAGTATTCGGGCGGGGACTAGCGGGAGTCTCAATGAGCAGTTCTTC. Protein sequence: CASSIRAGTSGSLNEQFF.